The subject of this entry is one T cell receptor (beta chain). Its antigen remains unidentified. This CDR3 is built from 13 residues. V was clipped by 3 bases and J by 8 bases, with 13 bases between them. Germline V gene data show CDR1 as SGHTA and CDR2 as FQGNSA. TCRdb reprocessed the RACE reads via MiXCR and lists one record per CDR3 protein. Of 150,000 to 200,000 distinct CDR3 sequences listed, approximately 31% are singletons. Time point noted: pre-sensitization, week 0. Indicated treatment: therapeutic diphenylcyclopropenone sensitization with weekly scalp DPC. These data are taken from a study of human T cells and chemical hapten exposure. Findings of the study overall: Sensitizing to DPC left TCRs with a frequency above 1 in 1000 unaltered.

The specimen was whole blood, collected in connection with sensitization to the hapten diphenylcyclopropenone (DPC). The gene calls are TRBV7-2 and TRBJ1-1; D call uncertain. The source of this sequence is a woman in her twenties or thirties with alopecia areata. Some clones in this sample may be carry-over from other donors' samples. In nucleotides, the CDR3 is TGTGCCAGCAGCTTTTTAGGGCAGTCGGAAGCTTTCTTT. Its protein product is CASSFLGQSEAFF.